The clone carrying this TCR beta chain occurred a few times. Its target is not known. This sample stems from a study of cytomegalovirus exposure and HLA in healthy donors. V dropped 1 base and J dropped 4; count of bases not matched to a gene: 8. The V gene's germline CDR1 is SGDLS and CDR2 YYNGEE. This CDR3 has 16 residues. This PCR relied on a set of 60 Vbeta primers and 13 Jbeta primers. Produced via immunoSEQ multiplex PCR; TCRdb's table is partial and in-frame only. The sample carries approximately 170,000 clones, just over 75% recorded once. Study findings and constraints: CMV serostatus was the sole immune exposure information available. A later analysis linked 15,000 to 20,000 TCR beta sequences to HLA alleles at 0.05 false discovery rate.

The V and J genes are TRBV9 and TRBJ1-1, with 9 bases aligning to TRBD1. The TCR comes from a man aged 35 to 55 in good health and CMV-seronegative. The material sequenced was PBMCs. DNA of the CDR3: TGTGCCAGCAGCGTATGGACAGGGGCAATGGGCACTGAAGCTTTCTTT. Its protein product is CASSVWTGAMGTEAFF.